This T cell receptor (beta chain) was retrieved from a study of identical twins. Template switching, a step in the protocol, added a universal primer site, and cDNA carried unique molecular identifiers. TCRdb reprocessed the 5' RACE reads with MiXCR, giving one entry per CDR3 protein. This table holds around 530,000 distinct CDR3 sequences, around 15% found once. There were only healthy Caucasians among the donors. The sample holds many counts of this clonotype. Antigen specificity is unknown. V dropped 7 bases and J dropped 7; count of bases not matched to a gene: 7. This CDR3 has 14 amino acids. In germline, CDR1 is LGHDT, CDR2 YNNKEL (reference sequence). Notes on the study in general: Models predicted too little out-of-frame TCR alpha sharing in monozygotic twins. For out-of-frame alpha sequences shared by twins, low generation probability was in excess.

These data also formed part of another study, on yellow fever vaccine responses in identical twins.

This TCR derives from a woman under 30 in good health. Input material: CD4+ T cells sorted from blood. The chain links TRBV3-1 to TRBJ1-4, with 9 bases lining up with TRBD1. The CDR3 DNA reads as TGTGCCAGCAATAACAGGGGGCGAGGTGAAAAACTGTTTTTT. It yields the protein CASNNRGRGEKLFF.